This note documents a single T cell receptor beta chain sequence. As for time point: persistent/refractory GD, antithyroid drugs over 5 years with positive TRAb. Researchers made the TCR library from RNA that was extracted from PBMCs. TCR beta libraries were built with iRepertoire HTBI primers and Arm-PCR of CDR3 regions. Source study methods: The samples yielded 50 to 80 TRBV and 14 to 15 TRBJ segments. TCRdb re-analysed the multiplex PCR reads in MiXCR, keeping a single row per CDR3 protein. The V and J calls and clone size are TCRdb's, not the authors'. The data hold around 400,000 distinct CDR3 sequences, with around 23% observed a single time. The entry originates in a study of regulatory T cells in long-lasting Graves disease. Study in general: Persistence in Graves' disease required over 5 years of antithyroid drugs plus positive TSH receptor antibodies.

The CDR3 is made up of 17 amino acids. CDR1 and CDR2 from the germline V gene are DFQATT and SNEGSKA (reference sequence). With 0 bases clipped from V and 4 bases from J, the junction kept 9 bases outside the gene matches. This material consisted of peripheral blood mononuclear cells (PBMCs), taken when the disease was refractory, from a patient treated with antithyroid drugs. The chain carries TRBV20-1 and TRBJ2-1, with TRBD1 identical over 10 bases. This clonotype originated in a woman aged 40 to 49 with Graves disease. The CDR3 DNA reads as TGCAGTGCTAGAGATTTCGGGGGGACAGGGGTATACAATGAGCAGTTCTTC. This sequence encodes CSARDFGGTGVYNEQFF.